The 5 T cell receptor beta chains presented below share a single source sample, sequenced in a study of blood T cells in healthy people across ages. Primed by a sample-barcoded 5' primer and a J-beta primer mix, a second PCR proceeded for about 6 to 12 cycles. TCRdb re-called the 5' RACE reads through MiXCR, storing one row per CDR3 protein. The data hold about 1 million distinct CDR3 sequences, with less than 25% observed a single time. This sample was also put to use in a study of T cells of mothers and their children.

The sample consisted of blood. Receptors originate from a girl aged 2 to 9 in good health.

This clonotype appeared many times. The rearrangement uses TRBV9 and TRBJ2-5, with TRBD2 matching over 11 bases. The V gene's germline CDR1 is SGDLS and CDR2 YYNGEE. J lost 2 bases, V lost 4 bases, and 4 bases had no gene match. The CDR3 has 15 residues. DNA for the CDR3: TGTGCCAGCAGCTCTAGCGGGGGGCCTCAAGAGACCCAGTACTTC. This codes for CASSSSGGPQETQYF.

A few counts support this clonotype. The rearrangement links TRBV21-1 to TRBJ2-5; the table calls TRBD2, which could not be checked here. The DNA end is a closer match to TRBJ2-1, so the J assignment may be wrong. TRBV21-1 is annotated as a pseudogene. The CDR3 totals 18 residues. Here the CDR3 DNA reads TGTGCCAGCAGCAAAGGATTTGGCGGGGAGAAAAAGAAGGTTGAGCAGTTCTTC. It codes for CASSKGFGGEKKKVEQFF.

In its sample, this clonotype was seen a few times. The genes are TRBV20-1 and TRBJ1-3; no clear D. CDR1 and CDR2 (germline): DFQATT, SNEGSKA (reference sequence). V lost 3 bases and J lost 4, with 13 bases in between. This CDR3 spans 14 amino acids. The CDR3 reads CSASKELEGNTIYF. CDR3 bases: TGCAGTGCTAGCAAGGAACTGGAAGGAAACACCATATATTTT.

In DNA, the CDR3 is TGTGCCAGCAGCCAAGAGGTACCAGTGCTGTTGGGAGATACGCAGTATTTT. Translation gives CASSQEVPVLLGDTQYF. The chain links TRBV3-1 to TRBJ2-3; D call uncertain. There are 17 residues in the CDR3. Germline values: CDR1 LGHDT, CDR2 YNNKEL (reference sequence). The V and J ends lost 0 bases and 5 bases respectively, with 18 bases between them.

This clonotype was found once. The missing conserved phenylalanine or tryptophan at the end of this CDR3 makes a read error likely. The rearrangement links TRBV29-1 to TRBJ2-7; unclear D gene. The CDR3 is made up of 12 amino acids. Germline-derived CDR1 and CDR2 are SQVTM and ANQGSEA. CDR3 residues: CGVELSSYEQYL. CDR3 in DNA: TGCGGCGTTGAACTCTCATCCTACGAGCAGTACCTC.